This is a list of T cell receptor beta chains from one sample in a study of T cell repertoires in cytomegalovirus infection. MiXCR was run by TCRdb on the reads, yielding one entry per CDR3 protein. The sample lists 45,000 to 75,000 distinct CDR3 sequences, 25% to 40% occurring once. These receptors are not linked to any known antigen. Source material: PBMCs, sequenced either directly or after in vitro stimulation (not recorded which). These receptors came from a human donor in good health (CMV status not recorded). Some clones in this sample may be carry-over from other donors' samples. CDR3s include the opening cysteine and the closing phenylalanine or tryptophan. The D gene is left open where the match is weak. The size field is filled for only some rows; it gives once, few, many or a size class.

j_call | d_call | v_call | clone_size | cdr3_nt | cdr3_aa
TRBJ1-1 | NA | TRBV7-2 | few | TGTGCCAGCAGCTCAGATCGGGCGGGGCCAAGAACCGGGGCTTTCTTT | CASSSDRAGPRTGAFF
TRBJ1-2 | NA | TRBV12-3/TRBV12-4 | NA | TGTGCCAGCAGTAGACAGCCCAACTATGGCTACACCTTC | CASSRQPNYGYTF
TRBJ2-3 | TRBD2 | TRBV7-8 | NA | TGTGCCAGCAGCGTTAGCGGGAGAGTGGATACGCAGTATTTT | CASSVSGRVDTQYF
TRBJ1-1 | NA | TRBV20-1 | NA | TGCAGTGCTAGAGGACCGCTCGAAGCTTTCTTT | CSARGPLEAFF
TRBJ1-2 | NA | TRBV7-2 | NA | TGTGCCAGCAGCAACAGGGTCGGCTACACCTTC | CASSNRVGYTF
TRBJ1-2 | NA | TRBV7-8 | NA | TGTGCCAGCAGCTTAGTAGGGGGATCTAACTATGGCTACACCTTC | CASSLVGGSNYGYTF
TRBJ1-4 | NA | TRBV6-9 | NA | TGTGCCAGCAACACCGCAACTAATGAAAAACTGTTTTTT | CASNTATNEKLFF
TRBJ1-5 | NA | TRBV6-1 | NA | TGTGCCAGCAGTGAATGGGTATGGCAGCCCCAGCATTTT | CASSEWVWQPQHF
TRBJ2-2 | NA | TRBV7-2 | few | TGTGCCAGCAGCTCGTACCGTGGGACCGTCCGGGACACCGGGGAGCTGTTTTTT | CASSSYRGTVRDTGELFF
TRBJ2-7 | NA | TRBV7-2 | many | TGTGCCAGCAGCTTAGAGGCCACCTACGAGCAGTACTTC | CASSLEATYEQYF
TRBJ2-3 | NA | TRBV5-6 | NA | TGTGCCAGCAGCCCCTTTGGGGGTTGGACAGATACGCAGTATTTT | CASSPFGGWTDTQYF
TRBJ1-2 | TRBD1 | TRBV12-3/TRBV12-4 | few | TGTGCCAGCAGTTTCCAGGGGGTTGATGGCTACACCTTC | CASSFQGVDGYTF
TRBJ2-5 | NA | TRBV28 | NA | TGTGCCAGCAGAGGGACTCTGGGAGAGACCCAGTACTTC | CASRGTLGETQYF
TRBJ2-1 | TRBD2 | TRBV5-4 | NA | TGTGCCAGCAGCTTAGACGGGAGGGCCTACAATGAGCAGTTCTTC | CASSLDGRAYNEQFF
TRBJ2-2 | NA | TRBV7-9 | NA | TGTGCCAGCAGCCACCCCGGGACATACAATAAGGGGGACACCGGGGAGCTGTTTTTT | CASSHPGTYNKGDTGELFF
TRBJ2-3 | NA | TRBV6-8 | NA | TGTGCCAGCAGGAGCATAGACAGGGGAGGGAGTGAAAGCACAGATACGCAGTATTTT | CASRSIDRGGSESTDTQYF
TRBJ1-5 | TRBD1 | TRBV19 | few | TGTGCCGCCAGCCCCACACAGGGGGCAGCCTTCAATCAGCCCCAGCATTTT | CAASPTQGAAFNQPQHF
TRBJ1-6 | NA | TRBV15 | few | TGTGCCACCAGCAGAGTCAGACTTAATTCACCCCTCCACTTT | CATSRVRLNSPLHF
TRBJ1-5 | TRBD1 | TRBV20-1 | NA | TGCAGTGCCCCAGGACAGGGGAATCAGCCCCAGCATTTT | CSAPGQGNQPQHF
TRBJ2-1 | TRBD1 | TRBV10-3 | few | TGTGCCACGACTAAGGCCCAGGGGGACAATGAGCAGTTCTTC | CATTKAQGDNEQFF
TRBJ2-3 | NA | TRBV4-1 | few | TGCGCCAGCAGCCAGGGGGGAAACACAGATACGCAGTATTTT | CASSQGGNTDTQYF
TRBJ2-3 | TRBD1 | TRBV6-6 | NA | TGTGCCAGCAACCTACAGGGGGCCAGCACAGATACGCAGTATTTT | CASNLQGASTDTQYF
TRBJ2-2 | TRBD2 | TRBV7-6 | many | TGTGCCAGCAGCTTTCCCAAGCGGGAAGGCGTCGGGGAGCTGTTTTTT | CASSFPKREGVGELFF
TRBJ2-7 | NA | TRBV7-2 | NA | TGTGCCAGCAGCTTAGTCCCAGCCTACGAGCAGTACTTC | CASSLVPAYEQYF
TRBJ2-3 | NA | TRBV11-2 | few | TGTGCCAGCAGCTTGAATGCAGATACGCAGTATTTT | CASSLNADTQYF
TRBJ2-3 | TRBD2 | TRBV7-9 | NA | TGTGCCAGCAGCCTTAGCGGGGGGGCCACAGATACGCAGTATTTT | CASSLSGGATDTQYF
TRBJ2-1 | NA | TRBV7-2 | many | TGTGCCAGCAGCTTAGGGTTGTCAGAGCAGTTCTTC | CASSLGLSEQFF
TRBJ1-6 | NA | TRBV20-1 | NA | TGCAGTGCTAGGCGGGCAGGGGCAAAAGATTCACCCCTCCACTTT | CSARRAGAKDSPLHF
TRBJ2-1 | TRBD2 | TRBV20-1 | NA | TGCAGTGTCCCACAGACTAGCGGGGTTAGGAATGAGCAGTTCTTC | CSVPQTSGVRNEQFF
TRBJ2-1 | TRBD2 | TRBV12-3/TRBV12-4 | many | TGTGCCAGCAGTCTACTAGCGGGGGGGCTCAATGAGCAGTTCTTC | CASSLLAGGLNEQFF
TRBJ2-2 | TRBD2 | TRBV5-1 | NA | TGCGCCAGCAGCTTGCGGGGGGGCGACACCGGGGAGCTGTTTTTT | CASSLRGGDTGELFF